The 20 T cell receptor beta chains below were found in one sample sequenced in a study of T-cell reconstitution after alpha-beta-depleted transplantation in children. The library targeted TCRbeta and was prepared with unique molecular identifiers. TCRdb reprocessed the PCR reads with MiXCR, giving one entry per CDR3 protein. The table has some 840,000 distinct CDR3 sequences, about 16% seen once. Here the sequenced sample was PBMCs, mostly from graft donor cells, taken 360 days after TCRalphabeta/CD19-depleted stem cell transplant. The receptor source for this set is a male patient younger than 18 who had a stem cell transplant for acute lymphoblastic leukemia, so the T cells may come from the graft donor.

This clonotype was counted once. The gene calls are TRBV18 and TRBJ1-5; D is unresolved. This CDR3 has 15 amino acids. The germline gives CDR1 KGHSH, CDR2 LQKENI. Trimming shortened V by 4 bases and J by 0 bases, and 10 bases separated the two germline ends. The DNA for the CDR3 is TGTGCCAGCTCACTAGCAGAGATTAGCAATCAGCCCCAGCATTTT. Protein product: CASSLAEISNQPQHF.

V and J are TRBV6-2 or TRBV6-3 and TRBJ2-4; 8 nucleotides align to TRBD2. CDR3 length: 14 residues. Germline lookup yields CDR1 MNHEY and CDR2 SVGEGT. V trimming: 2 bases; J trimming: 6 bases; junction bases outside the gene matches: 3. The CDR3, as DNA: TGTGCCAGCAGTTACCTACGGGGGGGAAACATTCAGTACTTC. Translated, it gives CASSYLRGGNIQYF.

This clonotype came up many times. The CDR3 protein is CASSVHQQYNEQFF. CDR3 sequence (DNA): TGTGCCAGCAGCGTACATCAGCAGTACAATGAGCAGTTCTTC. The gene calls are TRBV9 and TRBJ2-1, with unresolved D. Germline CDR1 is SGDLS and CDR2 is YYNGEE. This CDR3 has 14 residues. V was pared by 1 base and J by 4 bases, with 9 bases between.

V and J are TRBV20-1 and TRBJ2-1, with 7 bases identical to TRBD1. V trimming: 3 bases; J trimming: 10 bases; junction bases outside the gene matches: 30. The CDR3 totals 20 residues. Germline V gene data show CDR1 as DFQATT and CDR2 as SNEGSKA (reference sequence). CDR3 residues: CSASLQRGLFGALLDGEQFF. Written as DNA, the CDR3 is TGCAGTGCTAGTTTGCAAAGGGGGCTTTTTGGGGCCCTCCTTGACGGGGAGCAGTTCTTC.

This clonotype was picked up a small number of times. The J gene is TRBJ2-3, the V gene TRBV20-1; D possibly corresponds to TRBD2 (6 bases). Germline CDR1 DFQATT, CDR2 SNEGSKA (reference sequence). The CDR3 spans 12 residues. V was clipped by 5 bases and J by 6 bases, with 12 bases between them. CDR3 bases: TGCAGTGCTGATTCGGGGAGGGATACGCAGTATTTT. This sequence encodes CSADSGRDTQYF.

Written as DNA, the CDR3 is TGCAGTGCTAGAGGAGGGACTTATAGCTCCTACAATGAGCAGTTCTTC. This encodes CSARGGTYSSYNEQFF. The chain has TRBV20-1 and TRBJ2-1, with D possibly being TRBD2 (6 bases). The CDR3 sequence is 16 residues long. Germline V gene sequence: CDR1 DFQATT, CDR2 SNEGSKA (reference sequence). Trimming removed 1 base at V and 0 bases at J, with 13 bases between.

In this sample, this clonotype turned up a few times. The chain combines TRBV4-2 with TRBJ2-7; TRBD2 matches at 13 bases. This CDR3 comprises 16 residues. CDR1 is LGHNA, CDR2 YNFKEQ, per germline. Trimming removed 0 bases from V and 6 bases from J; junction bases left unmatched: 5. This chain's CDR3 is CASSQELAGGPLEQYF. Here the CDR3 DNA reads TGTGCCAGCAGCCAAGAACTAGCGGGAGGGCCACTCGAGCAGTACTTC.

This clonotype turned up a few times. CDR3 DNA: TGTGCCAGCAGTTACTTGGCTGGGGGGAATACGCAGTATTTT. Its protein is CASSYLAGGNTQYF. The rearrangement links TRBV6-5 to TRBJ2-3, with D possibly TRBD2 on 6 matching bases. The germline V gene encodes CDR1 MNHEY and CDR2 SVGAGI. V was shortened by 1 base and J by 7 bases, with 12 bases between the two germline ends. This CDR3 has 14 residues.

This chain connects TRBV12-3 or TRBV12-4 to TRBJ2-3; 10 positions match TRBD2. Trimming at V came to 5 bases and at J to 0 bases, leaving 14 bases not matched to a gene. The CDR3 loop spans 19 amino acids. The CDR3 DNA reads TGTGCCAGCAGTGCCTCTTATAGCGGGAGGCACGCTAGCACAGATACGCAGTATTTT. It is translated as CASSASYSGRHASTDTQYF.

The CDR3 DNA sequence: TGTGCCAGCAGTTACTCCGGGACAGGAAATGAAAAACTGTTTTTT. Encoded protein: CASSYSGTGNEKLFF. The rearrangement links TRBV6-5 to TRBJ1-4; TRBD1 matches 8 bases. CDR1 and CDR2 from the germline V gene are MNHEY and SVGAGI. With 0 bases clipped from V and 5 bases from J, the junction kept 2 bases outside the gene matches. The CDR3 is made up of 15 amino acids.

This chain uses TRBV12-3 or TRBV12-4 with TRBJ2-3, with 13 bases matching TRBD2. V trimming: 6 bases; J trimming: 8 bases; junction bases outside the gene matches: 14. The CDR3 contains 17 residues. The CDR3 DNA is TGTGCCAGCAGCTATTCCGGGACTAGCGGGAAAAAACGTACGCAGTATTTT. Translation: CASSYSGTSGKKRTQYF.

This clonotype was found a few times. The CDR3 DNA sequence: TGTGCCAGCACTCGCAGGGGAAGGAGACTAGAGCAGTTCTTC. Translated, it gives CASTRRGRRLEQFF. J is TRBJ2-1 and V is TRBV12-3 or TRBV12-4; maybe TRBD1 (6 bases). The CDR3 contains 14 residues. Between the trimmed V and J ends, which lost 7 bases and 10 bases, there was a span of 20 bases.

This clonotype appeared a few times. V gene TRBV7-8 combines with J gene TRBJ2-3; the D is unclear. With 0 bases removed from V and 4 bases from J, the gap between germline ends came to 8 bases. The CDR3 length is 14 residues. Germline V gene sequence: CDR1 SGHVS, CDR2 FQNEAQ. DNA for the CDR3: TGTGCCAGCAGCTTAGCGTGGGCCGCAGATACGCAGTATTTT. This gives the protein CASSLAWAADTQYF.

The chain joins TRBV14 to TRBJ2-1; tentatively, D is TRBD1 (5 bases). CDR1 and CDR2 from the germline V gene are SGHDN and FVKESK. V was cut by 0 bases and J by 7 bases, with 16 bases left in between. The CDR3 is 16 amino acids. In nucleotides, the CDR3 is TGTGCCAGCAGCCAAGAAGGATTTTGGACACCAAATGAGCAGTTCTTC. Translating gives CASSQEGFWTPNEQFF.

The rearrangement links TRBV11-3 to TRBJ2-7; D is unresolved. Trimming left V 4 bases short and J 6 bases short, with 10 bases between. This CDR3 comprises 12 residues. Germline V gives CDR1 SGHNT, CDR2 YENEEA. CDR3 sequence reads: CASSSVGSEQYF. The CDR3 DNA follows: TGTGCCAGCAGCTCGGTGGGTTCCGAGCAGTACTTC.

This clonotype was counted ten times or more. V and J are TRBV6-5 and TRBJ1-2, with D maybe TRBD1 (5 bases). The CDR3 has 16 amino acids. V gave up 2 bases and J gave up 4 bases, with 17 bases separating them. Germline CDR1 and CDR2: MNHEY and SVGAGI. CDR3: CASSYGARAGSYGYTF. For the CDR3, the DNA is TGTGCCAGCAGTTACGGGGCTCGAGCGGGAAGCTATGGCTACACCTTC.

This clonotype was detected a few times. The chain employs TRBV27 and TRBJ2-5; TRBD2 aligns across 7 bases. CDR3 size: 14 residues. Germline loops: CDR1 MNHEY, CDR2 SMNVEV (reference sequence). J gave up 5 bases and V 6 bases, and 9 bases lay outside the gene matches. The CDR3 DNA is TGTGCCAGCAGCCTTCGGACTAGTCACGAGACCCAGTACTTC. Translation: CASSLRTSHETQYF.

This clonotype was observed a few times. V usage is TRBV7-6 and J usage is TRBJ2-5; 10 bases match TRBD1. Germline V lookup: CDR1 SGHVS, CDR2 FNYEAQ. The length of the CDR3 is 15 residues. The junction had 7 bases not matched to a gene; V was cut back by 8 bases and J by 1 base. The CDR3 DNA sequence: TGTGCCAGCTCAGACAGGGGGCTCCTCCAAGAGACCCAGTACTTC. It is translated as CASSDRGLLQETQYF. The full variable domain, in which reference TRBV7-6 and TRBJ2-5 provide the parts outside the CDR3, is GAGVSQSPRYKVTKRGQDVALRCDPISGHVSLYWYRQALGQGPEFLTYFNYEAQQDKSGLPNDRFSAERPEGSISTLTIQRTEQRDSAMYRCASSDRGLLQETQYFGPGTRLLVL.

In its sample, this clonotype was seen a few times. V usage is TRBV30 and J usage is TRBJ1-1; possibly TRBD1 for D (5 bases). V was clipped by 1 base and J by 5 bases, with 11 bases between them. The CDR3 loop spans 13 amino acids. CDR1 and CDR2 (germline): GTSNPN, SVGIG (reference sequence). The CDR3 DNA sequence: TGTGCCTGGAGTGCTGGGGGTTTAACTGAAGCTTTCTTT. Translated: CAWSAGGLTEAFF.

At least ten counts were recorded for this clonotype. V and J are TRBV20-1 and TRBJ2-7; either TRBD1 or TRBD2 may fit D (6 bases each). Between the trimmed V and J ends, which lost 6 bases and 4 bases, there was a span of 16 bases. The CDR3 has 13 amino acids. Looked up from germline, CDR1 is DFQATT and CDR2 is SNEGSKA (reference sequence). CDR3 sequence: CSAPLGGLYEQYF. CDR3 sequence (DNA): TGCAGTGCCCCGCTAGGGGGGCTTTACGAGCAGTACTTC.